A single sample is the source of the 5 T cell receptor beta chains below, sequenced in a study of blood T cells in healthy people across ages. The second PCR ran roughly 6 to 11 cycles with a sample-barcoded 5' primer and J-beta primers. One entry per CDR3 protein results from TCRdb running MiXCR on the 5' RACE reads. The sample includes approximately 730,000 distinct CDR3 sequences, about 42% of them seen just once. Input material: blood. These receptors were obtained from a woman aged 60-75 years in good health.

CDR3 loop: CASSLYRFETQYF. As DNA, the CDR3 is TGTGCCAGCAGCTTATACAGGTTTGAGACCCAGTACTTC. This chain joins TRBV13 and TRBJ2-5; tentative D call: TRBD1 (5 bases). V dropped 2 bases and J dropped 5 bases, with 9 bases sitting between them. The CDR3 loop spans 13 amino acids. Germline assignment: CDR1 PRHDT and CDR2 FYEKMQ (reference sequence).

This chain links TRBV19 with TRBJ2-4; D gene unclear. Judging by the DNA end, TRBJ2-7 fits better; the J call may be wrong. The CDR3 sequence is 13 residues long. Germline V gives CDR1 LNHDA, CDR2 SQIVND (reference sequence). The CDR3 region has the DNA TGTGCCAGTAAGTCTCAGGTCACCTACGAGCAGTACTTC. Translation: CASKSQVTYEQYF.

In this sample, this clonotype turned up a few times. The genes are TRBV27 and TRBJ2-7, with 10 bases matching TRBD2. The J call is doubtful: the DNA matches TRBJ2-5 better. The V gene's germline CDR1 is MNHEY and CDR2 SMNVEV (reference sequence). CDR3 length: 15 residues. The CDR3 here is CASSFLAGVRETQYF. CDR3 sequence (DNA): TGTGCCAGCAGTTTTCTAGCGGGAGTTCGGGAGACCCAGTACTTC.

The chain joins TRBV20-1 to TRBJ1-1; D may be TRBD1 (6 bases). CDR3 length equals 15 residues. Germline CDR1 and CDR2: DFQATT and SNEGSKA (reference sequence). V lost 3 bases to trimming and J lost 6 bases, with 20 bases between them. CDR3 sequence reads: CSASDGGRRPAEAFF. The CDR3 DNA is TGCAGTGCTAGTGACGGGGGGCGACGTCCTGCTGAAGCTTTCTTT.

The gene calls are TRBV19 and TRBJ1-1; 10 bases agree with TRBD1. The ends lost 6 bases at V and 3 bases at J; junction bases unmatched: 7. In germline, CDR1 is LNHDA, CDR2 SQIVND (reference sequence). The CDR3 is made up of 15 amino acids. The DNA for the CDR3 is TGTGCCAGTAGCCGAATTGGACAGGGGGACACTGAAGCTTTCTTT. It specifies CASSRIGQGDTEAFF.